This record looks at one TCR beta chain sequence and its context. No cognate antigen has been identified for it. Base-call qualities are not available, and no considerably larger clone is one nucleotide away. TCRbeta CDR3 regions were amplified from genomic DNA using the immunoSEQ Assay, a bias-controlled multiplex PCR. Per the authors' processing: The number of nucleated cells in each sample was estimated from the amplification of reference gene primers within the assay. To quantify the absolute abundance of each unique TCRbeta CDR3 rearrangement, sequence reads were collapsed and filtered. For each sample, productive Simpson clonality was calculated as the square root of Simpson's diversity index over productive rearrangements. Not all clones reach the TCRdb copy of this immuneACCESS table, which keeps in-frame sequences only. Checked studies attribute under half of the gap to unresolved V genes and leave the rest unexplained. V and J calls and clone size are as listed in that table; D and trimming were resolved from the DNA. Within this sample are approximately 290,000 clones, with approximately 90% of them counted one time only. In total, the top ten clones hold about 2% of the sample.

One collaborating source in Seattle enrolled patients while the patients were actively infected and followed the patients over time throughout the course of disease. Collaborating institutions collected whole blood in K2EDTA tubes following their own protocols. Collaborator samples were shipped for TCRbeta analysis as frozen whole blood, isolated PBMCs, or DNA extracted from either sample type. The data were obtained in a study of blood T cell repertoires in COVID-19 (dated by TCRdb to 2020 to 2021). About the investigation overall: Samples from collaborators originated in the United States, Italy and Spain and spanned both the acute and convalescent phases of COVID-19. Samples were obtained from the ongoing ImmuneRACE study (first 160 participants) and from roughly 1,300 subjects provided by 6 global collaborators. HLA class I and class II types, where available, came from metadata supplied by the sample provider rather than from assay-based typing. The repertoires were released in a freely available public database meant as a resource for research on the immune response to SARS-CoV-2. A de-identified subject ID, COVID-19 status, age in years and sex were almost always included in the sample metadata. Subjects who had been exposed to COVID-19, were actively infected with it, or had recovered from it provided the deeply sampled blood TCRbeta repertoires that made up the dataset. The prospective study material was composed of cDNA or gDNA derived from T cells, B-cell-depleted T cells, or PBMCs.

The paper's findings and limits, for the study overall: The quantity of clinical and demographic metadata differed by source and by participant and was supplied without curation.

This TCR was sampled from a woman younger than 45 with COVID-19, enrolled during active disease. Sequenced input: peripheral blood.

The bases read TGTGCCAGCAGCGTTACGGGACTGCCGCAAGAGACCCAGTACTTC. Translation gives CASSVTGLPQETQYF. The rearranged segments are TRBV9 and TRBJ2-5; TRBD2 is possibly the D segment (6 matching bases). From its cysteine to its phenylalanine, the CDR3 spans 15 amino acids. CDR3 DNA only is kept here, 45 bases in frame from base 1. CDR1 and CDR2 are read off the germline V gene as SGDLS and YYNGEE. V is cut by 2 bases and J by 2 bases, and the space between the germline ends is 13 bases.